The subject of this entry is one TCR beta chain. The CDR3 covers 16 residues. CDR1 SGHAT and CDR2 FQNNGV come from the germline V gene. V was clipped by 5 bases and J by 0 bases; unmatched bases: 3. This entry comes from a study of identical twins. cDNA molecules carried unique molecular identifiers, and template switching added a universal primer site. TCRdb re-called the 5' RACE reads through MiXCR, storing one row per CDR3 protein. The sample yields about 190,000 distinct CDR3 sequences, about a sixth seen once. This same sample was also taken into another study, of T cells expressing NK-cell markers. That publication notes: Evidence did not settle whether expanded NKG2C+ T cell clones targeted HCMV.

The J gene is TRBJ2-3, the V gene TRBV11-2, with TRBD2 matching 12 bases. The sequenced sample consisted of CD8+ T cells sorted from blood. The sequence came from a woman between 18 and 30 years old in good health. The CDR3 DNA sequence: TGTGCCAGCAGCCCCGGGACTAGCGGGAGCACAGATACGCAGTATTTT. This sequence encodes CASSPGTSGSTDTQYF. Filled out from reference TRBV11-2 and TRBJ2-3, the complete variable domain reads EAGVAQSPRYKIIEKRQSVAFWCNPISGHATLYWYQQILGQGPKLLIQFQNNGVVDDSQLPKDRFSAERLKGVDSTLKIQPAKLEDSAVYLCASSPGTSGSTDTQYFGPGTRLTVL.